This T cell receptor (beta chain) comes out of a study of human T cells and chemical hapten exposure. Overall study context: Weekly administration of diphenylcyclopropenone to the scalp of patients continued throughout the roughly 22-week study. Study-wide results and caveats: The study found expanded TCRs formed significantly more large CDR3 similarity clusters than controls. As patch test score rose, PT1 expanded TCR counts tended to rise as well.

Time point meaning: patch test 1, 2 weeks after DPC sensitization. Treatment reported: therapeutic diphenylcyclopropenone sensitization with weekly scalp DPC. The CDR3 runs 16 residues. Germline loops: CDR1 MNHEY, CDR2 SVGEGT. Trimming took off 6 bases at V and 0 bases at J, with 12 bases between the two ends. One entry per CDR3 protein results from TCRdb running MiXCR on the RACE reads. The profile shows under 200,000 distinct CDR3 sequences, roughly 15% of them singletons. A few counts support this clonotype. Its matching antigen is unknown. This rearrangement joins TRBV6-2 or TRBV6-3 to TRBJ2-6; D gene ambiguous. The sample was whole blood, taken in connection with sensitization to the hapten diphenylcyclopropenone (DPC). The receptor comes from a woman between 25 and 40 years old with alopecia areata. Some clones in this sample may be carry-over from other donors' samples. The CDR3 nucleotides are TGTGCCAGCAGAACCCTTCCCCTCTCTGGGGCCAACGTCCTGACTTTC. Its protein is CASRTLPLSGANVLTF.